This T cell receptor beta chain came from a study of T cells in Graves' hyperthyroidism and ophthalmopathy. V lost 5 bases to trimming and J lost 5 bases, with 21 bases between them. There are 17 residues in the CDR3. The V gene's germline CDR1 is KGHDR and CDR2 SFDVKD. There were TCR beta CDR3 regions amplified from RNA transcripts. When the TCR CDR3 underwent first-round RT-PCR, the HTBI primer set was used. TCRdb reanalysed the multiplex PCR reads using MiXCR and keeps one entry per CDR3 protein. The sample yields roughly 500,000 distinct CDR3 sequences, around 16% seen once. The study's findings and limits: Most clonotypes expanded in thyroid above 0.001 were likewise present in blood.

This clonotype was picked up a small number of times. Its specificity is unknown. Source material: blood. The V gene is TRBV24-1, the J gene TRBJ2-1, with D perhaps being TRBD1 or TRBD2 (6 bases each). This receptor was obtained from a woman younger than 45 with Graves' ophthalmopathy. The CDR3 coding sequence is TGTGCCACCAGTGCTCCCGCTGGAGGGGGGTCCCACAATGAGCAGTTCTTC. Protein product: CATSAPAGGGSHNEQFF.